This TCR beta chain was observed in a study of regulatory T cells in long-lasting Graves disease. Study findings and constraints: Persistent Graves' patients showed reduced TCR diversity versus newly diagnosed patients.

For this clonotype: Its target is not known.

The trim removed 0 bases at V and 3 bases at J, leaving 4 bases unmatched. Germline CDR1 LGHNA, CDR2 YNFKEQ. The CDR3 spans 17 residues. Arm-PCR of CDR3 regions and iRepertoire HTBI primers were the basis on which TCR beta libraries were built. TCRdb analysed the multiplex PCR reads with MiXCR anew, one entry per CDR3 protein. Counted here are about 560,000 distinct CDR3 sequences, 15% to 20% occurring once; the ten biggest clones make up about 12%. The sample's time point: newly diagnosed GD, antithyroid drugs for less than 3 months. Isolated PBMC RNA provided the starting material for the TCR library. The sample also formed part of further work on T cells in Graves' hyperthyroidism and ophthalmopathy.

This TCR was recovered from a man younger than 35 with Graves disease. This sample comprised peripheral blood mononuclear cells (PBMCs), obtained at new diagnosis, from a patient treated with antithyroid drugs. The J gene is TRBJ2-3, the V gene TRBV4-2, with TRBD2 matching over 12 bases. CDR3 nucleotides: TGTGCCAGCAGCCAAGATGGTCTAGCGGGAGGGACAGATACGCAGTATTTT. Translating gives CASSQDGLAGGTDTQYF.